Listed here is a single TCR beta chain. Its target is unknown. This sample stems from a study of CXCR3-negative and CXCR3-positive naive CD8 T cells. Study-level findings and limits: Memory cells showed distinct TRBV-TRBJ patterns, while the two naive subsets matched. From TRB CDR3 properties, TCR strength was inferred; surface CD5 did not differ between naive subsets. Relative to memory CD8+ cells, whose diversity was much lower, both naive subsets had comparably high diversity.

Germline loops: CDR1 LGHNA, CDR2 YSLEER. CDR3 length equals 16 residues. The authors made the TRB cDNA libraries by 5' RACE using UMI labels. Following a re-call of the 5' RACE reads, TCRdb has one entry per CDR3 protein and lacks DNA. This sample's table has 130,000 or so distinct CDR3 sequences. This TCR was sampled from a human donor in good health. Some clones in this sample may be carry-over from other donors' samples. Input material: naive CXCR3- CD8+ T cells from blood. Regarding subset: CD45RO-CCR7+CD27+CD95- naive CD8+ T cells lacking CXCR3 (TNR3-). The rearrangement uses TRBV4-3 and TRBJ2-3; TCRdb lists TRBD1, though no DNA is available to test this call. This CDR3 is CASSQESQGAADTQYF.